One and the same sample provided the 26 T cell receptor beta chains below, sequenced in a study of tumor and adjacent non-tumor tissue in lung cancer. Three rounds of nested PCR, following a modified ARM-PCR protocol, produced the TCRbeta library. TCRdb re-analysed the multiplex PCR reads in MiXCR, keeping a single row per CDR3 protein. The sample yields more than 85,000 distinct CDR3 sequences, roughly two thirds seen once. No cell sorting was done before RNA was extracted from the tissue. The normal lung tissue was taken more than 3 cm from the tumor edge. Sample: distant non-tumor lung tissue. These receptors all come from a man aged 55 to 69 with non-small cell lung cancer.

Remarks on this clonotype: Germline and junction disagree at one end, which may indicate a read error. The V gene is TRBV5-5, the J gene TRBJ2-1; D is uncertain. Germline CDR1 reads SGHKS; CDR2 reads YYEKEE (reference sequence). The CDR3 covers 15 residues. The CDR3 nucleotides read TGTGTCGGCAGCTACACTGGACGGCAACACAATGAGCGGTTCTTC. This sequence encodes CVGSYTGRQHNERFF. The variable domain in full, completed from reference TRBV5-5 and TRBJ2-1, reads DAGVTQSPTHLIKTRGQQVTLRCSPISGHKSVSWYQQVLGQGPQFIFQYYEKEERGRGNFPDRFSARQFPNYSSELNVNALLLGDSALYLCVGSYTGRQHNERFFGPGTRLTVL.

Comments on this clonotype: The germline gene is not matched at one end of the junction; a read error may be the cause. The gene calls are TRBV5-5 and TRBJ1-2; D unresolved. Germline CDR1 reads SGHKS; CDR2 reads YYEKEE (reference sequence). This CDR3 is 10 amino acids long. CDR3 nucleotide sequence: TGCCTCACAGCCCCGGAGGGCTACACCTTC. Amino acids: CLTAPEGYTF.

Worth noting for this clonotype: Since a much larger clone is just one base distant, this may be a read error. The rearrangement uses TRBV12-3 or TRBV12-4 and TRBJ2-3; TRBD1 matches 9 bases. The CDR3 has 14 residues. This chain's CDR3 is CASRLDRGTDTQYF. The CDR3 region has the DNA TGTGCCAGCAGATTAGACAGGGGGACAGATACGCAGTATTTT.

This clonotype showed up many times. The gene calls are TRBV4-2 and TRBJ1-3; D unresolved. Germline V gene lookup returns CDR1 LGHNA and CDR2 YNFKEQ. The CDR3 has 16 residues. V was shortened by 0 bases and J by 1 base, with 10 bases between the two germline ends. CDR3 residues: CASSQDFRVSGNTIYF. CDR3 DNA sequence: TGTGCCAGCAGCCAAGACTTCCGGGTTTCTGGAAACACCATATATTTT.

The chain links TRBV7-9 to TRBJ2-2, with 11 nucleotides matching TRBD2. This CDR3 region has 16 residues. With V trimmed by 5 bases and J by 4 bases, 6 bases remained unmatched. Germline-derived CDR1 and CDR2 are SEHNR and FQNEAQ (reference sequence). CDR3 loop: CASSPTSGSLTGELFF. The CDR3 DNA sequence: TGTGCCAGCAGCCCTACTAGCGGGAGTCTCACCGGGGAGCTGTTTTTT.

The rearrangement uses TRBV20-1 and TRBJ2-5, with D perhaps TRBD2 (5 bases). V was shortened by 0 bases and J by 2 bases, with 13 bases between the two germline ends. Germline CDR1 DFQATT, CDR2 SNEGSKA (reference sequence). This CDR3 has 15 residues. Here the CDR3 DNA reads TGCAGTGCTAGAGATTCCACTAGTCCTCAAGAGACCCAGTACTTC. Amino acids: CSARDSTSPQETQYF.

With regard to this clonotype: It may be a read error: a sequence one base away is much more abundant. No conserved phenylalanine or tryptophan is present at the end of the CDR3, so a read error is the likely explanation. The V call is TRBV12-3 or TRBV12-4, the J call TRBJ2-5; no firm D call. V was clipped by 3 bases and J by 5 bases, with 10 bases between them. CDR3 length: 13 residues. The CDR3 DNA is TGTGCCAGCAGTTTTTTGCTAACGGAGACCCAGTACTTA. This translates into CASSFLLTETQYL.

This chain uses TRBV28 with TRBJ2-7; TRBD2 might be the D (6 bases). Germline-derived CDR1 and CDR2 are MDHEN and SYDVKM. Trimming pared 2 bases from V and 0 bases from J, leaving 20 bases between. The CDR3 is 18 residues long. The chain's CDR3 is CASSLPGSGLWSSYEQYF. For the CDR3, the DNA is TGTGCCAGCAGTTTACCCGGCTCGGGACTTTGGAGCTCCTACGAGCAGTACTTC.

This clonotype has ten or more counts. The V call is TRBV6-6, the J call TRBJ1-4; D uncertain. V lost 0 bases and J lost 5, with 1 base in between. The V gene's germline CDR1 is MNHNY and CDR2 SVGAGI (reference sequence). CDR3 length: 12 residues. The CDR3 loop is CASSYSNEKLFF. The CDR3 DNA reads TGTGCCAGCAGTTACTCCAATGAAAAACTGTTTTTT.

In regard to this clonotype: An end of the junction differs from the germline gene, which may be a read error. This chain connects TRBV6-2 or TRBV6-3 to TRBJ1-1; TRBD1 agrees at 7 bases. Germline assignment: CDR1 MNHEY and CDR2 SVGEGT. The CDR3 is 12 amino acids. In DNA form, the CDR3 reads TGTGCCGGCACCAAACAGGGGACTGGAGCTTTCTTT. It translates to CAGTKQGTGAFF.

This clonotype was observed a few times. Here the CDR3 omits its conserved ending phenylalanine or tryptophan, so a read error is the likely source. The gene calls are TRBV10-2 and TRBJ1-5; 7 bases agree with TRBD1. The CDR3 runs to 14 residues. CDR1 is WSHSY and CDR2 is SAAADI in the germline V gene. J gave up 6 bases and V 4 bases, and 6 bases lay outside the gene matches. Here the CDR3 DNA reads TGCGCCAGCAGTGGCGTAGGGGGCGTTCAGCCCCAGCATTTG. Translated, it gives CASSGVGGVQPQHL.

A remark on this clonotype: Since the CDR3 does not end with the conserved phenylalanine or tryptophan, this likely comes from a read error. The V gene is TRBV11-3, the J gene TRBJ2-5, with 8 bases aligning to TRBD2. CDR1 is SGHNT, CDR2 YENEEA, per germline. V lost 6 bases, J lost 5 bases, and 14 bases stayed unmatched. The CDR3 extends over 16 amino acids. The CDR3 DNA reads TGTGCCAGCAGTCCCGGGAGGGGAATGGGTCGGGAGACCCAGTACTAC. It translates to CASSPGRGMGRETQYY.

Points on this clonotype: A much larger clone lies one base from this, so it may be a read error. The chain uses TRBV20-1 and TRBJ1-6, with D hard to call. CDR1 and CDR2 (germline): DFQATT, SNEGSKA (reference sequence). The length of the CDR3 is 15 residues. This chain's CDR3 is CSAKGGESSSSSLHF. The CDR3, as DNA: TGCAGTGCTAAGGGCGGGGAGTCCTCCTCTTCATCCCTCCACTTT.

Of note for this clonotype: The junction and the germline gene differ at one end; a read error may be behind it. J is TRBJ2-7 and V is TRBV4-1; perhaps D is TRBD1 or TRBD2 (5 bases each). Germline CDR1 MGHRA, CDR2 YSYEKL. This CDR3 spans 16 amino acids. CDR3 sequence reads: CASSQEWDLRTYEQYF. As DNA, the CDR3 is TGCGCCAGCAGTCAAGAGTGGGACCTACGCACCTACGAGCAGTACTTC.

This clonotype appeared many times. The CDR3 is CASSQDRWNEQFF. In DNA, the CDR3 is TGCGCCAGCAGCCAAGATCGTTGGAATGAGCAGTTCTTC. The J gene is TRBJ2-1, the V gene TRBV4-3; D is unclear. Trimming stripped 0 bases from V and 7 bases from J, with 7 bases between. The CDR3 sequence is 13 residues long. Germline CDR1 and CDR2: LGHNA and YSLEER.

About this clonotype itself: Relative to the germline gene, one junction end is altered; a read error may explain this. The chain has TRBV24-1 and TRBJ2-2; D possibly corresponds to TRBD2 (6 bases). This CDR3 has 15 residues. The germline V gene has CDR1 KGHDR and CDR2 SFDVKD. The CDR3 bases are TGTGCCACCAGTCCCGGGAAAGGAGGTGACGGGGGGCTGTTTTTT. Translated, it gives CATSPGKGGDGGLFF.

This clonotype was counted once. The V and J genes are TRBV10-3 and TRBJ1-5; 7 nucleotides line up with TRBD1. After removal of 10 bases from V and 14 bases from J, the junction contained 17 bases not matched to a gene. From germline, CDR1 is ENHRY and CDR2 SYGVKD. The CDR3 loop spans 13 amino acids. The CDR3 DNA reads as TGTGCCACCACCGACAGGGAGGGTCAGCACGAGCATTTT. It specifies CATTDREGQHEHF.

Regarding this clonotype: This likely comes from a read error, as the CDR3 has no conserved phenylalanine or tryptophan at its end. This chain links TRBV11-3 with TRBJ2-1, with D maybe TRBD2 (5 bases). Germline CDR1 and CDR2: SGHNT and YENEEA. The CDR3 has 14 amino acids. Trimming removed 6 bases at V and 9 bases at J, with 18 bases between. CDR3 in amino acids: CASRQTITSTEQFL. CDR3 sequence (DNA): TGTGCCAGCAGACAGACTATTACGTCTACTGAGCAGTTCCTC.

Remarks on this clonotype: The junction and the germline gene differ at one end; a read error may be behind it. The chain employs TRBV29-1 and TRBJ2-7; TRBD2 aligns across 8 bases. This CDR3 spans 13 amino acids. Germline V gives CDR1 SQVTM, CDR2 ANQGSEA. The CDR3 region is CSVVGTRHYEQYF. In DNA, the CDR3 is TGCAGCGTTGTCGGGACTAGACACTACGAGCAGTATTTC.

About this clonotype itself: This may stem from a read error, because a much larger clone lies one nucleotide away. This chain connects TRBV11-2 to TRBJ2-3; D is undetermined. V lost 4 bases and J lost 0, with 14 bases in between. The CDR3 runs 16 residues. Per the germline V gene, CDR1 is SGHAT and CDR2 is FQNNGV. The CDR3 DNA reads TGTGCCAGCAGCTACCCTCCGAGTCGAAGCACAGATACGCAGTATTTT. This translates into CASSYPPSRSTDTQYF.

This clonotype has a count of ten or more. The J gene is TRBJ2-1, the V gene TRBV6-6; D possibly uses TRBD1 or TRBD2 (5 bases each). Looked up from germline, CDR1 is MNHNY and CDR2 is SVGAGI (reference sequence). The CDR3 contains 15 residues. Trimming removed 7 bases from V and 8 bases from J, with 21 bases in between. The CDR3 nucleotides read TGTGCCAGCACTCATCAAGGGACCAGCAAGGATGAGCAGTTCTTC. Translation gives CASTHQGTSKDEQFF.

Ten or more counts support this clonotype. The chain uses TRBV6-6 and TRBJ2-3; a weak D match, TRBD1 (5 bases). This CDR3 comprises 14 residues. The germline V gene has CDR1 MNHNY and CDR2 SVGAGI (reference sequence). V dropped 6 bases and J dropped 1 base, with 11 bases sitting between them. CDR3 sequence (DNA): TGTGCCAGCAGGGCAAGGGGTGGCACAGATACGCAGTATTTT. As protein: CASRARGGTDTQYF.

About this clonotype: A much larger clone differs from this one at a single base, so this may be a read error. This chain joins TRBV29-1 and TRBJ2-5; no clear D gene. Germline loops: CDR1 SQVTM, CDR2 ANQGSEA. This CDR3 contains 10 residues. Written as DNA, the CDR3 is TGCAGCGCTGGTCAAGAGGCCCAGTACTTC. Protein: CSAGQEAQYF.

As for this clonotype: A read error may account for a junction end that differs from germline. DNA for the CDR3: TGTGCCAGCAGCTCCGAACTGGGGGCCGATGAACAGTTCTTC. Translation: CASSSELGADEQFF. J is TRBJ2-1 and V is TRBV11-2; D is perhaps TRBD1 (6 bases). The CDR3 spans 14 residues. Looked up from germline, CDR1 is SGHAT and CDR2 is FQNNGV.

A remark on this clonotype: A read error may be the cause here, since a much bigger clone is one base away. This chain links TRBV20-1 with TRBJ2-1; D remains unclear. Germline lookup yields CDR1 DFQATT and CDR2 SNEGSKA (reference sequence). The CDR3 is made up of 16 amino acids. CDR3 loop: CSAAPPTGLSYNEQSF. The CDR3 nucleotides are TGCAGTGCTGCACCACCTACGGGCCTCTCCTACAATGAGCAGTCCTTC.

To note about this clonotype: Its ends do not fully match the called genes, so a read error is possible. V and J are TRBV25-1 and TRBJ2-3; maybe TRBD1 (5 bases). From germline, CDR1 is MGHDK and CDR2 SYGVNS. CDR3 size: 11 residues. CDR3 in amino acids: CASSWGDMQYF. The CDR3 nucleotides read TGTGCTAGCAGTTGGGGCGATATGCAGTATTTT.